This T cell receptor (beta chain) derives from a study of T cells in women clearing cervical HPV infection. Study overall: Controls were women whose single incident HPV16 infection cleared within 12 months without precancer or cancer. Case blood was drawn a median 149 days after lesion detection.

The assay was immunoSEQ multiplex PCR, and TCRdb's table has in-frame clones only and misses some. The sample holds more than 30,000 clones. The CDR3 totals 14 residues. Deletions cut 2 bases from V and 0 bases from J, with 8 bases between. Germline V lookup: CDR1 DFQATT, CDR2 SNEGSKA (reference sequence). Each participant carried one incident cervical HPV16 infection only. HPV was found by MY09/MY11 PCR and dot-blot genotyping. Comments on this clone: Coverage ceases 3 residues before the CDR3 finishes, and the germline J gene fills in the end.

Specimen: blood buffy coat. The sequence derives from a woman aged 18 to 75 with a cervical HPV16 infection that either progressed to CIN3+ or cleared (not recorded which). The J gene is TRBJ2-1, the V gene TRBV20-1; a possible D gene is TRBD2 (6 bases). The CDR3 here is CSARRGSSYNEQFF. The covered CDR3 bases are TGCAGTGCTAGACGGGGGAGCTCCTACAATGAG.